This TCR beta chain stems from a study of beta chain features in type 1 diabetes listed by TCRdb under 2018. About the full investigation: No differences in mean age, gender distribution, total cell number or subset yield were found between patients and healthy donors. A total of approximately 110,000,000 sorted cells were examined across all samples, and a strong correlation was observed between cell number per subset and RNA yield. In the study, recently diagnosed type 1 diabetes patients and matched healthy donors were compared on the TCRB repertoires of their sorted circulating CD4+ T cell subsets. Regulatory and stem cell-like memory subsets were obtained from only 8 patients and roughly 8 healthy donors, while naive and central memory subsets were obtained from all 30 or so donors. Here is what the overall study found, with its caveats: HLA sub-analyses involved small numbers of individuals, so any influence of HLA type on TCRB rearrangement remained unresolved. Patients with type 1 diabetes made fewer insertions and deleted more nucleotides at VDJ recombination sites, implying thymic rearrangement abnormalities. Type 1 diabetes patients showed a moderate but significant shortening of TCRB CDR3 length in all four CD4+ subsets. Sequencing cDNA rather than genomic DNA could over-represent highly expressing activated cells, although activation and CD3 levels did not differ between groups. Naive, central memory and regulatory TCRB repertoires appeared more similar among patients than among healthy donors. PCR might favor shorter templates, but patient and control samples were amplified and corrected together, so any skew would affect both groups equally.

The germline V gene (reference sequence) sets CDR1 to SGHNT and CDR2 to YYREEE. Trimmed from V: 4 bases; trimmed from J: 7 bases; junction bases lacking a gene match: 10. Including the terminal cysteine and phenylalanine, the CDR3 comprises 14 residues. The kept DNA is CDR3 alone, 42 bases in frame from the first base. All of the isolated RNA was reverse transcribed with the High Capacity cDNA Reverse Transcription Kit, so expressed TCRB transcripts were sequenced. Deep immunoSEQ sequencing was performed on naive, central memory and regulatory T cell samples, with an average of around 3.4 million total reads per sample. Sorted cells were lysed in RLT buffer and RNA was extracted with DNase-treated RNeasy Micro or Mini kits, depending on cell number. Each cell subset was processed separately to prevent cross-contamination, with patient and healthy donor samples processed together. The immunoSEQ multiplex PCR was used to amplify TCRB sequences from cDNA, yielding 87-bp fragments that span the CDR3 region. Sequencing of the amplicons was performed on the Illumina HiSeq platform. The original methods were these. PCR bias was corrected computationally using synthetic template baselines, and reads within Hamming distance 2 were collapsed, with unmergeable singletons discarded. Reads were aligned against IMGT to assign V, D and J genes, CDR3 length and insertions or deletions at six rearrangement sites. Within each subset, clonotype counts were normalized to sorted cell number, and only after that were true diversity and Gini coefficients computed with the tcR R package. The overlap coefficient, calculated on TCRB nucleotide sequences, was used to measure repertoire sharing. As a proxy for the pre-selection repertoire, out-of-frame TCRB sequences from naive cells were analyzed. What TCRdb holds here is the immuneACCESS table cut down to in-frame rearrangements. Part of the clones is not present; checked against another copy, under half of the missing clones reflect an unresolved V gene, and the others are unexplained. V, J and clone size reflect that table, while D and trimming were determined from the DNA. The sample table holds 640,000 or so clones, of which roughly 12% were seen once. The ten biggest clones cover 0.02% to 0.025% of the sample.

Remarks on this clone: What this receptor recognizes is not known. No clone much larger than this one lies a single base away; base qualities are absent.

A single peripheral blood draw of about 116 mL on average was collected from each donor into heparinised tubes. Naive, central memory, regulatory and stem cell-like memory CD4+ T cells were sorted on a BD FACSAria II using a panel including CD45RO, CCR7, CD25, CD127, CD95 and CD27. A purity above 95% was achieved for all sorted populations. PBMCs were isolated right away by Lymphoprep density gradient centrifugation and were stained directly, without culture. To minimize batch effects, samples were stained and sorted in pairs, one healthy donor with one patient per experiment. Sequencing input: naive CD4+ T cells from blood. Reading the label with the study, this specimen's cell subset or site is: true naive CD4+ T cells. The receptor comes from a man aged 18 to 30 with type 1 diabetes. The sequence is built from TRBV5-4 and TRBJ1-1; 7 middle bases align to TRBD1. CDR3 region: CASSGTGEVIEAFF. The bases are TGTGCCAGCAGCGGAACAGGGGAAGTTATTGAAGCTTTCTTT.